What follows are 16 T cell receptor beta chains derived from one specimen sequenced in a study of shared clonotypes between healthy human individuals. Naive CD8 cells lacked CD45RO and underwent positive selection for CCR7, leaving out terminally differentiated effector memory CD45RA+ cells. Clones were read by immunoSEQ multiplex PCR, and TCRdb kept only the in-frame ones, dropping some. Of roughly 2.1 million clones in the sample, approximately 94% were seen once. Material: naive CD8+ T cells from PBMCs. All receptors derive from a man aged 18 to 29 in good health. Some clones in this sample may be carry-over from other donors' samples.

This chain connects TRBV27 to TRBJ1-3; D is perhaps TRBD1 (5 bases). Trimming took off 8 bases at V and 0 bases at J, with 11 bases between the two ends. This CDR3 has 14 amino acids. Germline V gene sequence: CDR1 MNHEY, CDR2 SMNVEV (reference sequence). The chain's CDR3 is CASGDGFSGNTIYF. In DNA form, the CDR3 reads TGTGCCAGCGGGGACGGGTTCTCTGGAAACACCATATATTTT.

The rearrangement joins TRBV2 to TRBJ2-7, with TRBD1 as a possible D gene (6 bases). The CDR3 covers 15 residues. Trimming shortened V by 2 bases and J by 1 base, and 12 bases separated the two germline ends. From germline, CDR1 is SNHLY and CDR2 FYNNEI. The CDR3 sequence: CASSELGAISYEQYF. The DNA of the CDR3 is TGTGCCAGCAGTGAACTGGGGGCGATTTCCTACGAGCAGTACTTC.

The chain employs TRBV18 and TRBJ2-3; TRBD1 might be the D (6 bases). CDR3 length: 16 amino acids. The V gene lost 3 bases and the J gene lost 2 bases, with 15 bases spanning the gap. Germline V CDR1 and CDR2: KGHSH, LQKENI. CDR3 DNA sequence: TGTGCCAGCTCACCGCCGACAGGTTTCTTCACAGATACGCAGTATTTT. This sequence encodes CASSPPTGFFTDTQYF.

The chain recombines TRBV2 with TRBJ1-1; TRBD1 might be the D (5 bases). The V gene lost 5 bases and the J gene lost 4 bases, with 20 bases spanning the gap. The CDR3 runs 16 residues. Germline V CDR1 and CDR2: SNHLY, FYNNEI. The CDR3 protein is CASSHRRGGWTTEAFF. The CDR3 DNA follows: TGTGCCAGCAGTCACCGTCGGGGGGGGTGGACCACTGAAGCTTTCTTT.

V is TRBV6-6 and J is TRBJ1-5; D call uncertain. Germline CDR1 reads MNHNY; CDR2 reads SVGAGI (reference sequence). The length of the CDR3 is 13 residues. V shed 2 bases and J shed 7 bases, with 9 bases lying between them. CDR3 protein: CASSYAGGQPQHF. In DNA, the CDR3 is TGTGCCAGCAGTTACGCAGGTGGCCAGCCCCAGCATTTT.

The rearrangement uses TRBV28 and TRBJ2-4; no clear D. The CDR3 consists of 15 residues. Per germline, CDR1 MDHEN and CDR2 SYDVKM. V was cut by 4 bases and J by 1 base, with 11 bases left in between. The CDR3 loop is CASSSAHYAKNIQYF. CDR3 DNA: TGTGCCAGCAGTTCCGCGCACTATGCCAAAAACATTCAGTACTTC. Supplemented by reference TRBV28 and TRBJ2-4, the full variable domain reads DVKVTQSSRYLVKRTGEKVFLECVQDMDHENMFWYRQDPGLGLRLIYFSYDVKMKEKGDIPEGYSVSREKKERFSLILESASTNQTSMYLCASSSAHYAKNIQYFGAGTRLSVL.

The chain joins TRBV7-8 to TRBJ1-1; D not certain. V was shortened by 1 base and J by 3 bases, with 9 bases between the two germline ends. The CDR3 totals 14 residues. Germline CDR1 and CDR2: SGHVS and FQNEAQ. The CDR3 protein is CASSLVPGYTEAFF. CDR3 coding DNA: TGTGCCAGCAGCTTAGTTCCCGGGTACACTGAAGCTTTCTTT.

The V call is TRBV5-4, the J call TRBJ1-2; D perhaps matches TRBD1 (5 bases). Per the germline V gene, CDR1 is SGHNT and CDR2 is YYREEE (reference sequence). V was clipped by 0 bases and J by 4 bases, with 7 bases between them. The CDR3 is 13 residues long. The CDR3 reads CASSLVDSYGYTF. CDR3 sequence (DNA): TGTGCCAGCAGCTTGGTCGACAGCTATGGCTACACCTTC.

The chain uses TRBV10-3 and TRBJ1-2; 9 bases match TRBD1. This CDR3 has 15 amino acids. CDR1 and CDR2 (germline): ENHRY, SYGVKD. V lost 2 bases, J lost 5 bases, and 6 bases stayed unmatched. The CDR3 DNA is TGTGCCATCAGTGAGCCAGGGACAGGGAATTATGGCTACACCTTC. It translates to CAISEPGTGNYGYTF.

The chain links TRBV27 to TRBJ1-5; D not resolved. Germline CDR1 is MNHEY and CDR2 is SMNVEV (reference sequence). Trimming pared 4 bases from V and 3 bases from J, leaving 10 bases between. The CDR3 spans 14 residues. CDR3 DNA: TGTGCCAGCAGTTCCTCAGGAATCAATCAGCCCCAGCATTTT. Translating it yields CASSSSGINQPQHF.

The rearrangement uses TRBV11-2 and TRBJ2-1, with TRBD1 matching 11 bases. This CDR3 is 19 amino acids long. J was trimmed by 8 bases and V by 5 bases; bases with no gene match: 20. Germline V gene data show CDR1 as SGHAT and CDR2 as FQNNGV. The CDR3 nucleotides read TGTGCCAGCAGCCTCCGTACGGAACCGGGACAGGGGGGTTATGATGAGCAGTTCTTC. Translation: CASSLRTEPGQGGYDEQFF.

Only one count was recorded for this clone. The DNA of the CDR3 is TGTGCCAGCAGCCCGGTAAGGATTATCGGGGAGCAGTACTTC. The encoded protein is CASSPVRIIGEQYF. The chain recombines TRBV28 with TRBJ2-7; D is unresolved. This CDR3 has 14 amino acids. Trimming took 6 bases from V and 7 from J, leaving 19 bases between them. Germline CDR1 and CDR2: MDHEN and SYDVKM.

The chain has TRBV28 and TRBJ1-5; 8 nucleotides match TRBD1. The CDR3 consists of 16 residues. Trimming cost V 5 bases and J 6 bases; bases outside gene matches: 12. Germline V gene data show CDR1 as MDHEN and CDR2 as SYDVKM. The CDR3 region is CASSPDHQGAGQPQHF. The CDR3 DNA sequence: TGTGCCAGCAGTCCCGACCACCAGGGGGCGGGTCAGCCCCAGCATTTT.

This CDR3 is CASSAPVQGIHYEQYF. CDR3 in DNA: TGTGCCAGCAGTGCCCCCGTCCAGGGAATTCACTACGAGCAGTACTTC. The chain uses TRBV27 and TRBJ2-7, with D perhaps TRBD1 (5 bases). Germline V gene lookup returns CDR1 MNHEY and CDR2 SMNVEV (reference sequence). The V end lost 5 bases, the J end lost 3 bases, and 20 bases lay between the germline ends. The CDR3 contains 16 residues.

V is TRBV5-5 and J is TRBJ1-3; 7 nucleotides line up with TRBD1. The CDR3 extends over 13 amino acids. In germline, CDR1 is SGHKS, CDR2 YYEKEE (reference sequence). Losses at the gene ends were 4 bases for V and 8 bases for J; bases not matched to a gene: 6. CDR3 coding DNA: TGTGCCAGCAGCCACAGGGGAGCGGACACCATATATTTT. It is translated as CASSHRGADTIYF.

The chain is built from TRBV10-2 and TRBJ2-1, with 8 bases lining up with TRBD2. Germline lookup yields CDR1 WSHSY and CDR2 SAAADI. The CDR3 covers 14 residues. V dropped 8 bases and J dropped 7; count of bases not matched to a gene: 10. DNA for the CDR3: TGCGCCAGCCACGAAGCCGGGAGGGCGAATGAGCAGTTCTTC. It encodes CASHEAGRANEQFF.